A selection of T cell receptor beta chains follows, all from one sample in a study of shared clonotypes between healthy human individuals. Clones were sequenced by immunoSEQ multiplex PCR, and TCRdb holds only the in-frame ones, with some missing. The sample consists of about a million clones, approximately 80% of them appearing once. Sequencing was carried out using memory CD4+ T cells from PBMCs. Receptors originate from a man aged 18 to 35 in good health. Some clones in this sample may be carry-over from other donors' samples. The CDR3 runs from the conserved cysteine through the conserved F or W. The D gene is left open where the match is weak. Size values are once, few and many counts, or a class for expanded clones, and some rows have none.

NA	TRBV29-1	TRBJ2-5	TRBD1	CSVEDRDRRETQYF	TGCAGCGTTGAAGATCGGGACAGACGAGAGACCCAGTACTTC
NA	TRBV29-1	TRBJ1-2	NA	CSVVGQGSSTYGYTF	TGCAGCGTTGTGGGGCAGGGAAGTAGTACCTATGGCTACACCTTC
NA	TRBV5-4	TRBJ1-4	NA	CASSPSAVWAKDEKLFF	TGTGCCAGCAGCCCCTCCGCGGTGTGGGCCAAGGATGAAAAACTGTTTTTT
NA	TRBV19	TRBJ2-6	NA	CASAYSGANVLTF	TGTGCCAGTGCCTACTCTGGGGCCAACGTCCTGACTTTC
NA	TRBV28	TRBJ2-7	TRBD1	CASRSTGEGEQYF	TGTGCCAGCAGGTCGACAGGGGAAGGCGAGCAGTACTTC
NA	TRBV7-2	TRBJ2-5	NA	CASSSPWAETQYF	TGTGCCAGCAGCTCGCCGTGGGCAGAGACCCAGTACTTC
NA	TRBV7-9	TRBJ1-1	NA	CASSFALGGIRAFF	TGTGCCAGCAGCTTCGCCTTAGGGGGAATCAGAGCTTTCTTT
NA	TRBV7-9	TRBJ1-2	NA	CASSLQGPDGYTF	TGTGCCAGCAGCTTACAGGGGCCGGATGGCTACACCTTC
NA	TRBV9	TRBJ2-7	NA	CASSVGIPGSSNYEQYF	TGTGCCAGCAGCGTAGGGATCCCAGGAAGCTCGAACTACGAGCAGTACTTC
NA	TRBV29-1	TRBJ1-4	NA	CSVDERGGGEKLFF	TGCAGCGTTGACGAGAGGGGAGGAGGTGAAAAACTGTTTTTT
few	TRBV5-6	TRBJ1-5	NA	CASSLGRGQPQHF	TGTGCCAGCAGCTTGGGCAGGGGACAGCCCCAGCATTTT
once	TRBV27	TRBJ2-7	NA	CASSLPPFYEQYF	TGTGCCAGCAGTTTACCTCCCTTTTACGAGCAGTACTTC
NA	TRBV7-3	TRBJ2-3	NA	CASSLGFTDTQYF	TGTGCCAGCAGCTTAGGCTTCACAGATACGCAGTATTTT
many	TRBV11-3	TRBJ1-1	NA	CASSLHGLNTEAFF	TGTGCCAGCAGCTTACATGGTCTGAACACTGAAGCTTTCTTT
NA	TRBV5-4	TRBJ1-2	TRBD1	CASSIQGAVYGYTF	TGTGCCAGCAGCATACAGGGGGCGGTCTATGGCTACACCTTC
once	TRBV10-1	TRBJ2-3	NA	CASTARLTDTQYF	TGCGCCAGTACGGCGCGGTTGACAGATACGCAGTATTTT
NA	TRBV6-6	TRBJ1-5	NA	CASRKLQNQPQHF	TGTGCCAGCAGAAAATTGCAAAATCAGCCCCAGCATTTT
NA	TRBV6-1	TRBJ2-3	NA	CASSGSSTDTQYF	TGTGCCAGCAGCGGGTCTAGCACAGATACGCAGTATTTT
NA	TRBV6-4	TRBJ2-1	TRBD2	CASSRTSGIPRGEQFF	TGTGCCAGCAGCAGGACTAGCGGGATCCCCCGGGGTGAGCAGTTCTTC
once	TRBV7-3	TRBJ2-6	NA	CASSTGAGANVLTF	TGTGCCAGCAGCACGGGGGCTGGGGCCAACGTCCTGACTTTC
NA	TRBV28	TRBJ2-1	NA	CASSSQSGTPLYNEQFF	TGTGCCAGCAGTTCCCAATCCGGGACTCCGCTTTACAATGAGCAGTTCTTC
NA	TRBV10-3	TRBJ2-2	NA	CAISEGVGSRNTGELFF	TGTGCCATCAGTGAAGGTGTGGGGAGTCGGAACACCGGGGAGCTGTTTTTT
NA	TRBV5-1	TRBJ2-7	TRBD1	CASSATGATGLEEQYF	TGCGCCAGCAGCGCGACAGGGGCAACGGGTCTTGAGGAGCAGTACTTC
NA	TRBV18	TRBJ2-1	NA	CASAPGVAEYNEQFF	TGTGCCAGCGCTCCTGGGGTAGCGGAGTACAATGAGCAGTTCTTC
NA	TRBV2	TRBJ2-7	NA	CASSGQGNEQYF	TGTGCCAGCAGTGGGCAGGGGAACGAGCAGTACTTC
once	TRBV10-3	TRBJ2-7	NA	CAISYRGYEQYF	TGTGCCATCAGTTACCGGGGGTACGAGCAGTACTTC
few	TRBV2	TRBJ2-2	TRBD1	CASRSGQANTGELFF	TGTGCCAGCAGGTCGGGACAGGCGAACACCGGGGAGCTGTTTTTT
NA	TRBV28	TRBJ1-1	TRBD1	CASSDNRGGRTEAFF	TGTGCCAGCAGTGACAACAGGGGAGGGAGAACTGAAGCTTTCTTT
NA	TRBV27	TRBJ2-1	TRBD2	CASSLSSGRAGEFF	TGTGCCAGCAGTTTGTCTAGCGGGAGGGCGGGTGAGTTCTTC
NA	TRBV10-3	TRBJ2-1	NA	CAIRNSGGHNEQFF	TGTGCCATCAGGAACTCGGGTGGACACAATGAGCAGTTCTTC
NA	TRBV18	TRBJ1-2	TRBD1	CASSPDGTGGGYTF	TGTGCCAGCTCACCGGACGGGACAGGCGGCGGCTACACCTTC
NA	TRBV2	TRBJ2-5	TRBD2	CASREDSQTQYF	TGTGCCAGCCGGGAGGATTCACAGACCCAGTACTTC
NA	TRBV5-4	TRBJ1-1	NA	CASSPVGQGKNTEAFF	TGTGCCAGCAGCCCAGTGGGGCAGGGGAAAAACACTGAAGCTTTCTTT
few	TRBV4-1	TRBJ2-5	TRBD2	CASSQGTSGQETQYF	TGCGCCAGCAGCCAAGGAACTAGCGGCCAAGAGACCCAGTACTTC
NA	TRBV27	TRBJ1-1	TRBD1	CASRGPNRGFDTEAFF	TGTGCCAGCAGAGGACCGAACAGGGGGTTTGACACTGAAGCTTTCTTT
NA	TRBV29-1	TRBJ2-3	TRBD1	CSVEGTGGDTQYF	TGCAGCGTTGAGGGGACAGGGGGAGATACGCAGTATTTT
NA	TRBV7-9	TRBJ1-2	NA	CASSLEAAAVGYTF	TGTGCCAGCAGCTTAGAGGCGGCAGCGGTTGGCTACACCTTC
NA	TRBV5-4	TRBJ2-1	TRBD2	CASSLPSGYNEQFF	TGTGCCAGCAGCTTGCCTAGCGGGTACAATGAGCAGTTCTTC
NA	TRBV28	TRBJ2-2	NA	CASSLPWGSSYGELFF	TGTGCCAGCAGTTTACCCTGGGGGTCTAGCTATGGGGAGCTGTTTTTT
NA	TRBV28	TRBJ1-2	NA	CASRSLGGGNYGYTF	TGTGCCAGCAGGTCCTTGGGGGGGGGTAACTATGGCTACACCTTC
NA	TRBV11-2	TRBJ2-2	NA	CASSLSVVTGELFF	TGTGCCAGCAGCTTATCCGTCGTCACCGGGGAGCTGTTTTTT
NA	TRBV7-3	TRBJ2-7	TRBD1	CASSKTGQGSYEQYF	TGTGCCAGCAGCAAGACCGGACAGGGGTCCTACGAGCAGTACTTC
NA	TRBV18	TRBJ2-7	TRBD1	CASSPPPGQGAREQYF	TGTGCCAGCTCACCACCCCCGGGACAGGGGGCCCGCGAGCAGTACTTC
NA	TRBV29-1	TRBJ2-7	TRBD1	CSVRQGVNSYEQYF	TGCAGCGTCCGACAGGGGGTGAACTCCTACGAGCAGTACTTC
few	TRBV28	TRBJ2-5	NA	CASSPQNAGETQYF	TGTGCCAGCAGCCCCCAAAACGCCGGAGAGACCCAGTACTTC
NA	TRBV5-1	TRBJ2-5	NA	CASSTGQIKETQYF	TGCGCCAGCAGCACTGGACAGATAAAAGAGACCCAGTACTTC
NA	TRBV7-3	TRBJ1-1	NA	CASSLPGTEAFF	TGTGCCAGCAGCTTACCTGGGACGGAAGCTTTCTTT
NA	TRBV5-1	TRBJ1-3	TRBD1	CASSSDRGLSGNTIYF	TGCGCCAGCAGCTCTGACAGGGGCCTCTCTGGAAACACCATATATTTT
NA	TRBV6-6	TRBJ1-5	NA	CASSFESVNQPQHF	TGTGCCAGCAGTTTCGAAAGTGTTAATCAGCCCCAGCATTTT
NA	TRBV15	TRBJ2-5	TRBD1	CATSTWPAGGYETQYF	TGTGCCACCAGCACCTGGCCGGCAGGGGGCTATGAGACCCAGTACTTC
once	TRBV11-2	TRBJ2-3	NA	CASSLAGGTDTQYF	TGTGCCAGCAGCTTAGCGGGGGGCACAGATACGCAGTATTTT
NA	TRBV5-1	TRBJ2-5	NA	CASSFRGYALEETQYF	TGCGCCAGCAGCTTTAGGGGGTATGCCCTGGAAGAGACCCAGTACTTC
NA	TRBV28	TRBJ2-7	NA	CASSSPGRGSYEQYF	TGTGCCAGCAGTTCCCCGGGGCGTGGCTCCTACGAGCAGTACTTC
NA	TRBV7-2	TRBJ2-7	NA	CASSLAEDTRYYEQYF	TGTGCCAGCAGCTTAGCTGAGGACACAAGATACTACGAGCAGTACTTC
NA	TRBV18	TRBJ1-2	NA	CASSLNLDSTGYTF	TGTGCCAGCTCACTAAATTTGGACAGTACGGGCTACACCTTC
NA	TRBV29-1	TRBJ2-7	NA	CSVELGGPPYEQYF	TGCAGCGTTGAACTGGGGGGCCCCCCCTACGAGCAGTACTTC
NA	TRBV4-1	TRBJ1-2	NA	CASSQEGATPYGYTF	TGCGCCAGCAGCCAAGAGGGGGCCACTCCCTATGGCTACACCTTC
NA	TRBV6-5	TRBJ2-3	NA	CASSYPMGGADTQYF	TGTGCCAGCAGTTACCCGATGGGGGGCGCAGATACGCAGTATTTT
NA	TRBV28	TRBJ1-1	NA	CASSLVMFLNTEAFF	TGTGCCAGCAGCCTAGTCATGTTTTTGAACACTGAAGCTTTCTTT
NA	TRBV7-2	TRBJ2-7	NA	CASSWDGSLYEQYF	TGTGCCAGCAGCTGGGACGGATCACTCTACGAGCAGTACTTC